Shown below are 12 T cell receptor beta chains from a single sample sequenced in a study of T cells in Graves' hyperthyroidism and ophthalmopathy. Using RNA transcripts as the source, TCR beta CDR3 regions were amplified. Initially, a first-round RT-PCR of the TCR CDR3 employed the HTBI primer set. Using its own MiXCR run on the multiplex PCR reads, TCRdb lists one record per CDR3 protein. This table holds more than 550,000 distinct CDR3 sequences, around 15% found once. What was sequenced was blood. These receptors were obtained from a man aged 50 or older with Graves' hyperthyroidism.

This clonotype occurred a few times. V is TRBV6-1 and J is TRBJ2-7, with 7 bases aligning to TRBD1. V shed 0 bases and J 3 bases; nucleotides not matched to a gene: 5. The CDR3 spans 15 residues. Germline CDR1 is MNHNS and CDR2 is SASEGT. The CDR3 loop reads CASSEAPDRLYEQYF. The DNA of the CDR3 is TGTGCCAGCAGTGAAGCACCGGACAGGCTCTACGAGCAGTACTTC.

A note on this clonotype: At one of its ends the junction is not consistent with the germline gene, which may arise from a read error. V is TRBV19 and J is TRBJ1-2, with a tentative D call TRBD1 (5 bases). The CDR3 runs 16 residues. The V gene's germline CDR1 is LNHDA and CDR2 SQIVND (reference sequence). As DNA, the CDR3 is TGTGCCGGTAGTATTGCCCCAAGGACAACCACGGGTGGCTACACCTTC. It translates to CAGSIAPRTTTGGYTF.

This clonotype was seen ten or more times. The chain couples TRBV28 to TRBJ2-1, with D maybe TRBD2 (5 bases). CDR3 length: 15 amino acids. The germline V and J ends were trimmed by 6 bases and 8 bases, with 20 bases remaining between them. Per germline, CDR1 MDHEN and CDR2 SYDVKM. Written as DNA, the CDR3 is TGTGCCAGCAGACCGACTTGGGAGATCCACGATGAGCAGTTCTTC. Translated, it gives CASRPTWEIHDEQFF.

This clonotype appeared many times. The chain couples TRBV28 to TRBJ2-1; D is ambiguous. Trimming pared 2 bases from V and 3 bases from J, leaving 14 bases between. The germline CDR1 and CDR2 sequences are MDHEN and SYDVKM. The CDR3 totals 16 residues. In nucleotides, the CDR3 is TGTGCCAGCAGTTTAAGATCCGCCCAAGACTACAATGAGCAGTTCTTC. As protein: CASSLRSAQDYNEQFF.

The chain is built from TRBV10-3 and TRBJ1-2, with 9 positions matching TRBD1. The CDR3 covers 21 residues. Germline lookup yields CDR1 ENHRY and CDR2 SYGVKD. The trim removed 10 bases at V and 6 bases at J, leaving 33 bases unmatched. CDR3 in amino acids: CASQSPPPQPSVTGGGNGYTF. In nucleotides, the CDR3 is TGTGCCAGCCAAAGCCCACCACCCCAGCCATCAGTGACAGGGGGGGGAAATGGCTACACCTTC.

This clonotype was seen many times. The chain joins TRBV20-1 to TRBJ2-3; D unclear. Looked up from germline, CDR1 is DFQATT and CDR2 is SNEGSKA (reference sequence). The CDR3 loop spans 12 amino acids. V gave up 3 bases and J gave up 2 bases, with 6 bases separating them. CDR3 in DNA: TGCAGTGCTAGCTTGGTCACAGATACGCAGTATTTT. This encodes CSASLVTDTQYF.

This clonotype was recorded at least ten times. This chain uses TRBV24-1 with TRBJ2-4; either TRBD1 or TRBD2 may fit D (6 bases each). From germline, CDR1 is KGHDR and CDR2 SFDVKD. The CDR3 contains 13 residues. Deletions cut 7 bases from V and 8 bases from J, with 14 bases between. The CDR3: CATSKGGQDIQYF. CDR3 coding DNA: TGTGCCACCAGCAAGGGGGGTCAAGACATTCAGTACTTC.

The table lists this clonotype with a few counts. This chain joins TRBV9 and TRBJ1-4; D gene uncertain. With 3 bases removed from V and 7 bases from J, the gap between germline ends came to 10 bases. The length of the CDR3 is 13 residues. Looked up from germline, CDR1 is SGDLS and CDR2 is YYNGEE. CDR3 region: CASSDRYTEKLFF. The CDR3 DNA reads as TGTGCCAGCAGCGATCGGTACACTGAAAAACTGTTTTTT.

The CDR3, as DNA: TGTGCCAGCAGCTTAAGTTTCAGCTCCTACGAGCAGTACTTC. Its translation is CASSLSFSSYEQYF. The rearrangement links TRBV11-2 to TRBJ2-7; D is uncertain. V was pared by 2 bases and J by 0 bases, with 8 bases between. CDR1 and CDR2 from the germline V gene are SGHAT and FQNNGV. This CDR3 region has 14 residues. Full variable domain (remainder filled in from reference TRBV11-2 and TRBJ2-7): EAGVAQSPRYKIIEKRQSVAFWCNPISGHATLYWYQQILGQGPKLLIQFQNNGVVDDSQLPKDRFSAERLKGVDSTLKIQPAKLEDSAVYLCASSLSFSSYEQYFGPGTRLTVT.

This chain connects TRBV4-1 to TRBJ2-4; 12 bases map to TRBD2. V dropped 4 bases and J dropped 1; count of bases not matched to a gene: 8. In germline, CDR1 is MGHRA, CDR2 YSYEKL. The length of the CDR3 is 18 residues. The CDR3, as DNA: TGCGCCAGCAGCCCGCTGGGACTAGCGGGTAGGGCCAAAAACATTCAGTACTTC. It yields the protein CASSPLGLAGRAKNIQYF.

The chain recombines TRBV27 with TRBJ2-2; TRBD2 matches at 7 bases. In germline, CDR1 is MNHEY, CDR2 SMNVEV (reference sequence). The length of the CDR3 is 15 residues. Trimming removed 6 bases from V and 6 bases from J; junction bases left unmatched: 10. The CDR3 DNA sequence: TGTGCCAGCAGATTCCAAATAGCGGGCCCCGGGGAGCTGTTTTTT. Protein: CASRFQIAGPGELFF.

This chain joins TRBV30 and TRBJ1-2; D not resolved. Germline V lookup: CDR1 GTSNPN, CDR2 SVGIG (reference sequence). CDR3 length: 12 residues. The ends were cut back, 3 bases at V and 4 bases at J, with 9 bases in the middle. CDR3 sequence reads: CAWSRLGYGYTF. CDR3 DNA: TGTGCCTGGAGCCGGCTGGGCTATGGCTACACCTTC.